This entry lists 21 T cell receptor beta chains sequenced from one sample in a study of T cell repertoires and HLA-DP antigens (dated by TCRdb to the late 2010s). Receptor amplification or capture employed the immunoSEQ multiplex PCR assay. TCRdb took this table from immuneACCESS and kept in-frame rearrangements with V and J called. Such tables lack part of the clones; where checked against another copy, unresolved V genes explain under half of the gap, and the rest is unexplained. A total of almost 90,000 clones appear in this sample, about 89% of them only once. The top ten clonotypes cover roughly 1.5% of the sample. What these receptors recognize is not known. Sequenced input: CD4+ T cells from PBMCs. Receptors originate from a man between 45 and 60 years old in good health and CMV-seronegative.

The chain is built from TRBV5-1 and TRBJ2-4, with 7 bases that match TRBD1. Germline CDR1 and CDR2: SGHRS and YFSETQ. The J segment lost 8 bases and the V segment lost 2 bases, leaving 4 bases of the junction unmatched. The CDR3 has 13 amino acids. The CDR3 sequence is CASSFRQGDIQYF. CDR3 DNA sequence: TGCGCCAGCAGCTTTCGCCAGGGGGACATTCAGTACTTC.

V is TRBV4-3 and J is TRBJ2-3; 12 nucleotides line up with TRBD2. The CDR3 totals 20 residues. V trimming: 0 bases; J trimming: 0 bases; junction bases outside the gene matches: 10. Looked up from germline, CDR1 is LGHNA and CDR2 is YSLEER. CDR3 loop: CASSQEATASGRASTDTQYF. As DNA, the CDR3 is TGCGCCAGCAGCCAAGAGGCGACGGCTAGCGGGAGGGCTAGCACAGATACGCAGTATTTT.

The rearrangement joins TRBV10-3 to TRBJ2-3; no reliable D call. V dropped 3 bases and J dropped 2 bases, with 15 bases sitting between them. This CDR3 is built from 16 residues. Germline V lookup: CDR1 ENHRY, CDR2 SYGVKD. This CDR3 is CAISDPTSPTTDTQYF. DNA for the CDR3: TGTGCCATCAGTGACCCTACTTCCCCAACCACAGATACGCAGTATTTT.

The chain links TRBV18 to TRBJ2-7; D perhaps matches TRBD2 (7 bases). Germline V lookup: CDR1 KGHSH, CDR2 LQKENI. This CDR3 is 16 amino acids long. Between the trimmed V and J ends, which lost 3 bases and 0 bases, there was a span of 15 bases. In DNA, the CDR3 is TGTGCCAGCTCACCCCCCGGGGGGCATAGCTCCTACGAGCAGTACTTC. It specifies CASSPPGGHSSYEQYF.

This clone showed up just a few times. The CDR3 DNA reads TGTGCCAGCAGTGTTAGGGGAGGAAACACTGAAGCTTTCTTT. This encodes CASSVRGGNTEAFF. The chain has TRBV2 and TRBJ1-1; TRBD1 might be the D (5 bases). The CDR3 contains 14 residues. V lost 4 bases and J lost 2, with 11 bases in between. Looked up from germline, CDR1 is SNHLY and CDR2 is FYNNEI.

The chain couples TRBV9 to TRBJ1-2; tentative D call: TRBD1 (6 bases). In germline, CDR1 is SGDLS, CDR2 YYNGEE. The CDR3 is 14 residues long. V gave up 0 bases and J gave up 2 bases, with 8 bases separating them. As DNA, the CDR3 is TGTGCCAGCAGCGTAGAGACAGGAAACTATGGCTACACCTTC. Its protein product is CASSVETGNYGYTF.

A remark on this clone: The same CDR3 is also encoded by other DNA sequences in this sample. V gene TRBV30 combines with J gene TRBJ1-5; D unresolved. Germline V CDR1 and CDR2: GTSNPN, SVGIG (reference sequence). This CDR3 region has 13 residues. The ends were cut back, 0 bases at V and 2 bases at J, with 5 bases in the middle. The CDR3 region has the DNA TGTGCCTGGAGTGTCTTGGGCAATCAGCCCCAGCATTTT. It is translated as CAWSVLGNQPQHF. The full variable domain, completed using reference TRBV30 and TRBJ1-5, is SQTIHQWPATLVQPVGSPLSLECTVEGTSNPNLYWYRQAAGRGLQLLFYSVGIGQISSEVPQNLSASRPQDRQFILSSKKLLLSDSGFYLCAWSVLGNQPQHFGDGTRLSIL.

This clone appeared once. The chain uses TRBV19 and TRBJ2-3; 12 bases line up with TRBD2. There are 16 residues in the CDR3. The J segment lost 2 bases and the V segment lost 5 bases, leaving 5 bases of the junction unmatched. The germline V gene has CDR1 LNHDA and CDR2 SQIVND (reference sequence). CDR3: CASSHRTSGITDTQYF. The DNA for the CDR3 is TGTGCCAGTAGTCACCGGACTAGCGGGATCACAGATACGCAGTATTTT.

V usage is TRBV7-9 and J usage is TRBJ1-4; a weak D match, TRBD1 (5 bases). V lost 5 bases, J lost 4 bases, and 11 bases lay in between. Germline V gene data show CDR1 as SEHNR and CDR2 as FQNEAQ (reference sequence). This CDR3 has 14 amino acids. In DNA form, the CDR3 reads TGTGCCAGCAGCAAAGGACACAGTAATGAAAAACTGTTTTTT. This codes for CASSKGHSNEKLFF.

This chain links TRBV5-1 with TRBJ2-2; TRBD1 matches at 8 bases. V was clipped by 4 bases and J by 4 bases; unmatched bases: 6. Germline assignment: CDR1 SGHRS and CDR2 YFSETQ. This CDR3 is 15 amino acids long. The CDR3, as DNA: TGCGCCAGCAGCAGCGGACAGGGAGTCACCGGGGAGCTGTTTTTT. This codes for CASSSGQGVTGELFF.

V is TRBV9 and J is TRBJ1-5; TRBD1 agrees at 10 bases. The V and J ends lost 4 bases and 0 bases, in that order; junction bases with no gene match: 1. CDR3 size: 15 residues. Germline V gene data show CDR1 as SGDLS and CDR2 as YYNGEE. CDR3 loop: CASSRTGGSNQPQHF. The CDR3, as DNA: TGTGCCAGCAGCCGGACAGGGGGTAGCAATCAGCCCCAGCATTTT.

CDR3 in DNA: TGTGCCAGCAGCCGACAGGGGGCGCCCCACGAGCAGTACTTC. This encodes CASSRQGAPHEQYF. The chain has TRBV6-5 and TRBJ2-7, with 10 bases aligning to TRBD1. V lost 6 bases to trimming and J lost 5 bases; unmatched junction nucleotides: 7. This CDR3 spans 14 amino acids. From germline, CDR1 is MNHEY and CDR2 SVGAGI.

The chain is built from TRBV11-2 and TRBJ2-1; 10 bases align to TRBD1. CDR1 SGHAT and CDR2 FQNNGV come from the germline V gene. This CDR3 spans 19 amino acids. After removal of 6 bases from V and 7 bases from J, the junction contained 21 bases not matched to a gene. The CDR3 region has the DNA TGTGCCAGCAGGCAACACCCCCTTCAGGGACAGGGGTGGGGTAATGAGCAGTTCTTC. Its protein is CASRQHPLQGQGWGNEQFF.

The V call is TRBV7-9, the J call TRBJ1-5, with TRBD1 matching 7 bases. Germline-derived CDR1 and CDR2 are SEHNR and FQNEAQ (reference sequence). The CDR3 totals 17 residues. V was clipped by 4 bases and J by 6 bases; unmatched bases: 15. The CDR3 sequence: CASSSGLDRAKGQPQHF. The DNA for the CDR3 is TGTGCCAGCAGCTCGGGTCTCGACAGGGCGAAGGGTCAGCCCCAGCATTTT.

V usage is TRBV6-6 and J usage is TRBJ2-3; 7 bases map to TRBD1. Losses at the gene ends were 6 bases for V and 5 bases for J; bases not matched to a gene: 11. Per germline, CDR1 MNHNY and CDR2 SVGAGI (reference sequence). This CDR3 contains 15 residues. The CDR3 protein is CASSEDRSGGDTQYF. The CDR3 bases are TGTGCCAGCAGCGAGGACAGGAGTGGAGGAGATACGCAGTATTTT.

The gene calls are TRBV7-8 and TRBJ2-7; D assignment may be TRBD1 or TRBD2 (5 bases each). The CDR3 spans 13 residues. V lost 1 base to trimming and J lost 6 bases, with 10 bases between them. Per germline, CDR1 SGHVS and CDR2 FQNEAQ. In DNA, the CDR3 is TGTGCCAGCAGCTTAGAATGGGACGCCGAGCAGTACTTC. Translating it yields CASSLEWDAEQYF.

The rearrangement joins TRBV28 to TRBJ1-2, with D possibly TRBD1 on 6 matching bases. From germline, CDR1 is MDHEN and CDR2 SYDVKM. The V end lost 5 bases, the J end lost 6 bases, and 19 bases lay between the germline ends. The CDR3 covers 15 residues. The DNA of the CDR3 is TGTGCCAGCAGTCGGGACACCTCGACCCCTAATGGCTACACCTTC. Translation: CASSRDTSTPNGYTF.

The rearrangement uses TRBV21-1 and TRBJ2-3; no check of the table's D call, TRBD2, against the DNA was made. TRBV21-1 is an annotated pseudogene. The CDR3 runs 12 residues. CDR3 protein: CASNLGPDTQYF. CDR3 DNA: TGTGCCAGCAACCTAGGTCCAGATACGCAGTATTTT.

V is TRBV19 and J is TRBJ2-5; either TRBD1 or TRBD2 may fit D (6 bases each). This CDR3 comprises 14 residues. Trimming pared 1 base from V and 4 bases from J, leaving 10 bases between. In germline, CDR1 is LNHDA, CDR2 SQIVND (reference sequence). This chain's CDR3 is CASSIGGGRETQYF. The CDR3 region has the DNA TGTGCCAGTAGTATAGGAGGGGGGCGAGAGACCCAGTACTTC.

The rearrangement joins TRBV15 to TRBJ2-2; unclear D gene. Germline CDR1 and CDR2: LNHNV and YYDKDF (reference sequence). The CDR3 is made up of 16 amino acids. V dropped 4 bases and J dropped 1 base, with 13 bases sitting between them. CDR3: CATSKGVNRNTGELFF. CDR3 nucleotides: TGTGCCACCAGCAAGGGTGTGAATCGGAACACCGGGGAGCTGTTTTTT. Drawing the rest from reference TRBV15 and TRBJ2-2, the complete variable domain is DAMVIQNPRYQVTQFGKPVTLSCSQTLNHNVMYWYQQKSSQAPKLLFHYYDKDFNNEADTPDNFQSRRPNTSFCFLDIRSPGLGDTAMYLCATSKGVNRNTGELFFGEGSRLTVL.

The chain carries TRBV28 and TRBJ2-6, with D perhaps matching TRBD1 (5 bases). The ends were cut back, 4 bases at V and 1 base at J, with 11 bases in the middle. This CDR3 region has 16 residues. The germline V gene encodes CDR1 MDHEN and CDR2 SYDVKM. The CDR3 sequence is CASSSSTVSGANVLTF. In DNA, the CDR3 is TGTGCCAGCAGTTCCTCGACAGTTTCTGGGGCCAACGTCCTGACTTTC.